A single sample is the source of the 6 T cell receptor beta chains below, sequenced in a study of T cells in Graves' hyperthyroidism and ophthalmopathy. RNA transcripts were the template for amplifying TCR beta CDR3 regions. The HTBI primer set was used in a first-round RT-PCR of the TCR CDR3. TCRdb used MiXCR to reprocess the multiplex PCR reads, holding one entry per CDR3 protein. The sample yields around 36,000 distinct CDR3 sequences, approximately 52% seen once. Sequencing input: blood. The receptors derive from a man in his forties with Graves' ophthalmopathy.

This chain joins TRBV9 and TRBJ1-5; tentatively, D is TRBD1 (5 bases). V was cut by 0 bases and J by 8 bases, with 15 bases left in between. There are 15 residues in the CDR3. CDR1 SGDLS and CDR2 YYNGEE come from the germline V gene. CDR3 bases: TGTGCCAGCAGCGTAGCGACCGGGGGTAATGAGCCCCAGCATTTT. Encoded protein: CASSVATGGNEPQHF.

With regard to this clonotype: No conserved phenylalanine or tryptophan is present at the end of the CDR3, so a read error is the likely explanation. The chain combines TRBV14 with TRBJ1-1, with D perhaps matching TRBD1 (5 bases). This CDR3 comprises 16 residues. CDR1 and CDR2 from the germline V gene are SGHDN and FVKESK. The CDR3: CASSQDKLGLNTEAFL. DNA for the CDR3: TGTGCCAGCAGCCAAGATAAGCTGGGACTGAACACTGAGGCTTTCCTT.

This clonotype was counted many times. The chain joins TRBV4-1 to TRBJ1-2, with 8 bases matching TRBD1. CDR3 length: 16 amino acids. The germline V gene encodes CDR1 MGHRA and CDR2 YSYEKL. The trim removed 0 bases at V and 4 bases at J, leaving 7 bases unmatched. CDR3: CASSQDGAGGLYGYTF. CDR3 coding DNA: TGCGCCAGCAGCCAAGATGGCGCAGGGGGCCTCTATGGCTACACCTTC.

The genes are TRBV20-1 and TRBJ1-1, with D tentatively TRBD1 (6 bases). From germline, CDR1 is DFQATT and CDR2 SNEGSKA (reference sequence). This CDR3 region has 12 residues. Trimming shortened V by 4 bases and J by 4 bases, and 10 bases separated the two germline ends. CDR3 in amino acids: CSAMQGSTEAFF. The CDR3 DNA follows: TGCAGTGCTATGCAGGGGAGCACTGAAGCTTTCTTT.

This clonotype was seen at least ten times. The J gene is TRBJ2-7, the V gene TRBV12-3 or TRBV12-4; D call uncertain. The CDR3 is 14 residues long. The germline V and J ends were trimmed by 2 bases and 0 bases, with 8 bases remaining between them. The CDR3 DNA reads TGTGCCAGCAGTTTATCCGAGGCCTCCTACGAGCAGTACTTC. It yields the protein CASSLSEASYEQYF.

This clonotype showed up many times. The rearrangement links TRBV19 to TRBJ2-3; TRBD2 matches 7 bases. Germline V CDR1 and CDR2: LNHDA, SQIVND (reference sequence). The junction had 13 bases not matched to a gene; V was cut back by 7 bases and J by 0 bases. This CDR3 is 17 amino acids long. The CDR3 loop is CASTQLGGGRSTDTQYF. In DNA form, the CDR3 reads TGTGCCAGTACCCAGTTGGGGGGAGGGCGAAGCACAGATACGCAGTATTTT.